This TCR beta chain stems from a study of blood T cell repertoires in COVID-19. Data came from immunoSEQ multiplex PCR; TCRdb stores just in-frame clones and leaves some out. The data show 55,000 to 80,000 clones, about 83% seen once. CDR1 is MNHNS, CDR2 SASEGT, per germline. The CDR3 has 14 amino acids. The V gene lost 0 bases and the J gene lost 9 bases, with 12 bases spanning the gap. The table lists this clone with a few counts. This TCR derives from a man aged 45-65 years with active COVID-19. The chain is built from TRBV6-1 and TRBJ1-5; D uncertain. Sequencing input: peripheral blood. The CDR3 nucleotides are TGTGCCAGCAGTGAAGCGGACTGGGAAGGGCCCCAGCATTTT. Amino acid sequence: CASSEADWEGPQHF.